What follows describes a single T cell receptor beta chain. Antigen: not known. Time point defined: recipient sample about 28 days before transplant, after cytoreduction. Sequenced by immunoSEQ multiplex PCR; TCRdb stores in-frame clones only, minus some. The sample consists of about 3,300 clones, approximately 94% of them appearing once. The data are from a study of T cell clonotyping in hematopoietic cell transplantation. Study at large: Recipients' pretransplant samples followed cytoreduction. The study, taken as a whole, reports: Pathologically expanded recipient clonotypes increased progressively from day 30 to day 180 as diversity fell. Cells were unsorted, so CD4 and CD8 contributions were not separated. Few recipient clonotypes overlapped donors; over 97% were de novo at given depth.

Germline lookup yields CDR1 KGHSH and CDR2 LQKENI. This CDR3 spans 12 amino acids. V shed 5 bases and J shed 2 bases, with 6 bases lying between them. The genes are TRBV18 and TRBJ2-5; D is undetermined. This receptor was obtained from a woman between 50 and 59 years old with chronic myeloid leukemia. Some clones in this sample may be carry-over from other donors' samples. The sequenced sample was peripheral blood mononuclear cells, obtained before stem cell transplant. CDR3 protein: CASSSFQETQYF. In nucleotides, the CDR3 is TGTGCCAGCTCATCCTTTCAAGAGACCCAGTACTTC.